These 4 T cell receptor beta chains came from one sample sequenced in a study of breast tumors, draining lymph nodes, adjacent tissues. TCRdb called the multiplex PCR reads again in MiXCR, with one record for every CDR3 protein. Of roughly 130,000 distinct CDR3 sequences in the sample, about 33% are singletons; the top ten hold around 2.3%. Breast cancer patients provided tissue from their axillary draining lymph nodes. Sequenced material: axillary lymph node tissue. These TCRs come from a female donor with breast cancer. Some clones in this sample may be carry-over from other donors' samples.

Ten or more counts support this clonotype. The CDR3 bases are TGTGCCAGCAGGGGGAACACCGGGGAGCTGTTTTTT. Translating gives CASRGNTGELFF. This rearrangement joins TRBV4-2 to TRBJ2-2, with D uncertain. The CDR3 consists of 12 residues. Germline CDR1 and CDR2: LGHNA and YNFKEQ. Trimming stripped 6 bases from V and 1 base from J, with 3 bases between.

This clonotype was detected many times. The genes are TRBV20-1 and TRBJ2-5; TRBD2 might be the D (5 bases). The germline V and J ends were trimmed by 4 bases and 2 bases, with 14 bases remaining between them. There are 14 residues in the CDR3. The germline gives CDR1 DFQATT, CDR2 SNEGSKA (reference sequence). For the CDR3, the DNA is TGCAGTGCTACCTTGCTGTGGGAGCAAGAGACCCAGTACTTC. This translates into CSATLLWEQETQYF.

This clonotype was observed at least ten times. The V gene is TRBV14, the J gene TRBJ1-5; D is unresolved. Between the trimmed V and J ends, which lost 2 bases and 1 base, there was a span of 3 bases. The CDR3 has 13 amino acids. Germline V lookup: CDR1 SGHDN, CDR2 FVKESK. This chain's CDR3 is CASSQSSNQPQHF. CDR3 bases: TGTGCCAGCAGCCAATCCAGCAATCAGCCCCAGCATTTT.

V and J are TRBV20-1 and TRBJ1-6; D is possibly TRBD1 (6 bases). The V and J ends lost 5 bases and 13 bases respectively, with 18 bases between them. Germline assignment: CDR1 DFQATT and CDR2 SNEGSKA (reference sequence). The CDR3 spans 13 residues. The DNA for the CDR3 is TGCAGTGCTTCCCGACAGGCGTGGCAGCCCCTCCACTTT. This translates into CSASRQAWQPLHF.